Here is one TCR beta chain with its context. Its antigen remains unidentified. The study ran its PCR with 60 Vbeta and 13 Jbeta primers. Profiling relied on immunoSEQ multiplex PCR, and the TCRdb table lists in-frame clones only, not all of them. The sample consists of around 130,000 clones, roughly 77% of them appearing once. The sample is drawn from a study of cytomegalovirus exposure and HLA in healthy donors. Study summary: Ancestry clustering placed 70% to 90% of about 400 genotyped donors in the Caucasian-associated cluster. Findings and limits, study-wide: Follow-up analysis seemed to connect common viral pathogens with several of the most significant clusters identified. Later work found that TCR association rates differed between HLA loci; DRB1 had the most and HLA-C the fewest.

CDR1 SGHAT and CDR2 FQNNGV come from the germline V gene. The CDR3 totals 12 residues. The V gene end was trimmed by 6 bases and the J gene end by 7 bases; junction bases not matched to a gene: 2. This receptor was taken from a young man in good health and CMV-seronegative. The gene calls are TRBV11-2 and TRBJ2-1, with 8 bases aligning to TRBD1. The specimen sequenced was PBMCs. CDR3 DNA sequence: TGTGCCAGCAGTCGACAGGGGAATGAGCAGTTCTTC. Translated, it gives CASSRQGNEQFF.